This is a list of T cell receptor beta chains from one sample in a study of blood T cell repertoires in COVID-19. TCRdb's table, derived via immunoSEQ multiplex PCR, lists solely in-frame clones and lacks some. The repertoire includes about 250,000 clones, approximately 90% of them detected once, and under 4% sits in the top ten. The sequenced sample was peripheral blood. The source of these receptors is a man aged 18-30 years with active or convalescent COVID-19. The CDR3 runs from the conserved cysteine through the conserved F or W. D genes are given only for firm matches. Size is omitted from some rows. Given values are once, few, many or a class for expanded clones.

v_call	clone_size	d_call	j_call	cdr3_nt	cdr3_aa
TRBV11-2	NA	TRBD1	TRBJ2-7	TGTGCCAGCAGCTTAGAACAGGGGGCCAGCTCCTACGAGCAGTACTTC	CASSLEQGASSYEQYF
TRBV6-4	NA	NA	TRBJ1-4	TGTGCCAGCGATACTCCCGGCGGTGAAAAACTGTTTTTT	CASDTPGGEKLFF
TRBV4-3	once	TRBD1	TRBJ1-1	TGCGCCAGCAGCCAAGAGCCGCTGGACAGGGTCACTGAAGCTTTCTTT	CASSQEPLDRVTEAFF
TRBV18	NA	NA	TRBJ2-7	TGTGCCAGCTCCGCCCTACAGGGTGAGCAGTACTTC	CASSALQGEQYF
TRBV28	NA	TRBD2	TRBJ2-3	TGTGCCAGCAGTTTGGGGGTTGGCGGGAGATTGTCCGGCACAGATACGCAGTATTTT	CASSLGVGGRLSGTDTQYF
TRBV28	NA	NA	TRBJ1-2	TGTGCCACCTCACTAGAAGGCTACACCTTC	CATSLEGYTF
TRBV2	NA	NA	TRBJ1-1	TGTGCCAGCAAGCGACAGGTGGGCATGAACACTGAAGCTTTCTTT	CASKRQVGMNTEAFF
TRBV6-2/TRBV6-3	NA	NA	TRBJ1-1	TGTGCCAGCAGTTACCCTCGGGGTGGAGCGAACACTGAAGCTTTCTTT	CASSYPRGGANTEAFF
TRBV6-2/TRBV6-3	few	NA	TRBJ1-1	TGTGCCAGCAGTAGACCCGGAGGGGGGGGAGTAACTGAAGCTTTCTTT	CASSRPGGGGVTEAFF
TRBV25-1	NA	TRBD1	TRBJ2-1	TGTGCCAGCAGTGAAACAGGGGGCCTTGGTTATGAGCAGTTCTTC	CASSETGGLGYEQFF
TRBV5-6	once	NA	TRBJ1-2	TGTGCCAGCAGCTTTTTATCCAGGGAAAGTTCCTATGGCTACACCTTC	CASSFLSRESSYGYTF
TRBV7-3	NA	TRBD2	TRBJ2-5	TGTGCCAGCAGCCCCCTAGCGGGCAACCAAGAGACCCAGTACTTC	CASSPLAGNQETQYF
TRBV19	NA	NA	TRBJ2-2	TGTGCCAGTAGTATCCAGACAGGTGCAAACACCGGGGAGCTGTTTTTT	CASSIQTGANTGELFF
TRBV5-6	NA	NA	TRBJ2-5	TGTGCCAGCAGCTTGGGACATTACGACCAAGAGACCCAGTACTTC	CASSLGHYDQETQYF
TRBV5-6	NA	NA	TRBJ1-5	TGTGCCCGGAAGGGGCGGATCGATAGGATTCAGCCCCAGCATTTT	CARKGRIDRIQPQHF
TRBV6-6	NA	NA	TRBJ2-7	TGTGCCAGCAGTTACTCGGAGTTGTCTAGCTACGAGCAGTACTTC	CASSYSELSSYEQYF
TRBV7-6	NA	NA	TRBJ1-5	TGTGCCAGCAGCTTATACCGGGGGGGAGGACAGAACAATCAGCCCCAGCATTTT	CASSLYRGGGQNNQPQHF
TRBV2	NA	TRBD1	TRBJ2-7	TGTGCCAGCAGTGGGGACAGTTTTCGGTCCTACGAGCAGTACTTC	CASSGDSFRSYEQYF
TRBV4-3	NA	NA	TRBJ1-3	TGCGCCAGCAGCCAAAGCCCCGCGGTCACTGGAAACACCATATATTTT	CASSQSPAVTGNTIYF
TRBV28	NA	TRBD1	TRBJ2-7	TGTGCCAGCAAAGACAGTACAGGGGGGAGTAGCGAGCAGTACTTC	CASKDSTGGSSEQYF
TRBV7-2	NA	NA	TRBJ1-2	TGTGCCAGCAGCTCGTTTGGCTACACCTTC	CASSSFGYTF
TRBV7-8	NA	TRBD1	TRBJ1-1	TGTGCCAGCAGCTTAGTGCAGGGGGCCACTGAAGCTTTCTTT	CASSLVQGATEAFF
TRBV7-3	NA	NA	TRBJ1-4	TGTGCCAGCAGCTTAATGCCTCTATTTAATGAAAAACTGTTTTTT	CASSLMPLFNEKLFF
TRBV28	NA	TRBD1	TRBJ1-2	TGTGCCAGCAGTTCACAGGGACAGCGCCCGTTTGGCGGCTACACCTTC	CASSSQGQRPFGGYTF
TRBV5-1	NA	NA	TRBJ2-6	TGCGCCAGCAGCTTGGGTGGTTACGGACTAAGAACTGGGGCCAACGTCCTGACTTTC	CASSLGGYGLRTGANVLTF
TRBV27	NA	TRBD2	TRBJ2-1	TGTGCCAGCAGTTTATTCCCCTCGACTAAGCGGGAGTACAGCAATGAGCAGTTCTTC	CASSLFPSTKREYSNEQFF
TRBV9	NA	NA	TRBJ1-2	TGTGCCAGCAGCCCGACCGACTCCTCCGTCAAAATTAACTATGGCTACACCTTC	CASSPTDSSVKINYGYTF
TRBV7-6	NA	TRBD2	TRBJ2-3	TGTGCCAGCAGCTTAACTAGCGGGAGCACAGATACGCAGTATTTT	CASSLTSGSTDTQYF
TRBV28	NA	NA	TRBJ1-1	TGTGCCAGCTCTCCCCCCGGGGGGTGGACTGAAGCTTTCTTT	CASSPPGGWTEAFF
TRBV28	NA	NA	TRBJ2-3	TGTGCCAGCGCGATACATAGCGGAACAGATACGCAGTATTTT	CASAIHSGTDTQYF
TRBV4-3	NA	NA	TRBJ1-1	TGCGCCAGCAGCCACGGGTGGGGGCCGGACACTGAAGCTTTCTTT	CASSHGWGPDTEAFF
TRBV4-3	NA	NA	TRBJ2-3	TGCGCCAGCAGCCAAGGTGGGGGCCGGGTAGATACGCAGTATTTT	CASSQGGGRVDTQYF
TRBV2	few	TRBD1	TRBJ1-5	TGTGCCAGCCGTCGGACAGGGGACCCTTATAGCAATCAGCCCCAGCATTTT	CASRRTGDPYSNQPQHF
TRBV28	once	NA	TRBJ1-3	TGTGCCAGCAGTCCGGCGGCTTTGGAAGCTGGAAACACCATATATTTT	CASSPAALEAGNTIYF
TRBV11-2	NA	NA	TRBJ1-1	TGTGCCAGCAGCCGACTGGTACAGGTGAACACTGAAGCTTTCTTT	CASSRLVQVNTEAFF
TRBV7-2	NA	NA	TRBJ1-3	TGTGCCAGCAGCTTAGAAGACAGGACCTTCTCTGGAAACACCATATATTTT	CASSLEDRTFSGNTIYF
TRBV30	once	NA	TRBJ1-1	TGTGCCTGGAGCGCCAGGGGCGACACTGAAGCTTTCTTT	CAWSARGDTEAFF
TRBV6-6	NA	NA	TRBJ2-5	TGTGCCAGCAGCCCAAAAGAGACCCAGTACTTC	CASSPKETQYF
TRBV15	few	NA	TRBJ1-4	TGTGCCACCAGCAGAGTAGGGGGGGATTTCCGGGAAAAACTGTTTTTT	CATSRVGGDFREKLFF
TRBV20-1	few	TRBD1	TRBJ1-5	TGCAGTGCTAGTGAAAACAGGGGGACCCAGCCCCAGCATTTT	CSASENRGTQPQHF
TRBV11-2	NA	NA	TRBJ1-5	TGTGCCAGCAGCTTGGAGGGTAGCAATCAGCCCCAGCATTTT	CASSLEGSNQPQHF